Shown below are 12 T cell receptor beta chains from a single sample sequenced in a study of T cell responses to AZD1222 COVID-19 vaccine. The repertoire was sequenced with immunoSEQ multiplex PCR; TCRdb's copy has only in-frame clones and lacks some. The sample shows roughly 70,000 clones, approximately 90% of them seen only once. The material sequenced was peripheral blood, taken 28 days after the second AZD1222 dose. These receptors came from an adult who received the AZD1222 COVID-19 vaccine.

This clone was observed a few times. The chain employs TRBV5-8 and TRBJ2-5, with D perhaps TRBD1 (6 bases). Germline CDR1 SGHTS, CDR2 YDEGEE. V lost 0 bases to trimming and J lost 10 bases, with 13 bases between them. This CDR3 has 13 amino acids. Here the CDR3 reads CASSLGGLVVQYF. The CDR3 nucleotides are TGTGCCAGCAGCTTGGGGGGGCTCGTCGTCCAGTACTTC.

The gene calls are TRBV19 and TRBJ1-1, with D possibly being TRBD1 (6 bases). The CDR3 spans 13 residues. In germline, CDR1 is LNHDA, CDR2 SQIVND (reference sequence). V lost 4 bases to trimming and J lost 4 bases, with 10 bases between them. The CDR3 region has the DNA TGTGCCAGTAGTAGGGGGGCGAGCACTGAAGCTTTCTTT. It encodes CASSRGASTEAFF.

This clone was counted once. The chain is built from TRBV2 and TRBJ1-6; D remains ambiguous. Per germline, CDR1 SNHLY and CDR2 FYNNEI. The CDR3 spans 15 residues. Trimming stripped 4 bases from V and 9 bases from J, with 16 bases between. Written as DNA, the CDR3 is TGTGCCAGCAGTGGTCGACCGTGGGAAAGTTCACCCCTCCACTTT. Amino acid sequence: CASSGRPWESSPLHF.

This clone was detected only once. The chain couples TRBV11-1 to TRBJ1-1, with TRBD1 matching 9 bases. The CDR3 is 15 residues long. With 5 bases clipped from V and 0 bases from J, the junction kept 4 bases outside the gene matches. The V gene's germline CDR1 is SGHAT and CDR2 FQDESV (reference sequence). The DNA of the CDR3 is TGTGCCAGCAGCATAGGGACAGGGCTGAACACTGAAGCTTTCTTT. This translates into CASSIGTGLNTEAFF. The full variable domain, completed using reference TRBV11-1 and TRBJ1-1, is EAEVAQSPRYKITEKSQAVAFWCDPISGHATLYWYRQILGQGPELLVQFQDESVVDDSQLPKDRFSAERLKGVDSTLKIQPAELGDSAMYLCASSIGTGLNTEAFFGQGTRLTVV.

The chain has TRBV7-8 and TRBJ2-7; 8 nucleotides match TRBD1. This CDR3 region has 15 residues. V dropped 2 bases and J dropped 7; count of bases not matched to a gene: 10. Germline CDR1 is SGHVS and CDR2 is FQNEAQ. CDR3 nucleotide sequence: TGTGCCAGCAGCTTATTAGGGCAGGGGGCGCGGGAGCAGTACTTC. Protein product: CASSLLGQGAREQYF.

J is TRBJ1-3 and V is TRBV20-1, with no clear D. The CDR3 is 11 residues long. V was shortened by 2 bases and J by 4 bases, with 3 bases between the two germline ends. CDR1 and CDR2 (germline): DFQATT, SNEGSKA (reference sequence). The CDR3 DNA is TGCAGTGCTAGACACGGAAACACCATATATTTT. This codes for CSARHGNTIYF.

The rearrangement uses TRBV5-1 and TRBJ1-2, with TRBD1 matching over 8 bases. Trimming took 0 bases from V and 6 from J; bases not matched to a gene: 4. Germline values: CDR1 SGHRS, CDR2 YFSETQ. This CDR3 has 14 amino acids. CDR3 DNA sequence: TGCGCCAGCAGCTTGGGGGGGACAGGAAATGGCTACACCTTC. It encodes CASSLGGTGNGYTF.

The chain is built from TRBV30 and TRBJ2-4; 7 bases match TRBD2. Looked up from germline, CDR1 is GTSNPN and CDR2 is SVGIG (reference sequence). This CDR3 is 17 amino acids long. V lost 0 bases and J lost 0; bases outside the gene matches: 8. CDR3 sequence: CAWSVRGGGVAKNIQYF. CDR3 DNA: TGTGCCTGGAGTGTACGCGGGGGTGGTGTAGCCAAAAACATTCAGTACTTC.

The genes are TRBV30 and TRBJ1-6; D gene ambiguous. The CDR3 runs 14 residues. The V end was cut by 0 bases, the J end by 2 bases, with 5 bases between. Germline V gives CDR1 GTSNPN, CDR2 SVGIG (reference sequence). CDR3 nucleotide sequence: TGTGCCTGGAGTGTCGAGCCCTATAATTCACCCCTCCACTTT. Translating it yields CAWSVEPYNSPLHF.

The chain joins TRBV19 to TRBJ2-1; D is perhaps TRBD2 (5 bases). This CDR3 region has 17 residues. With 0 bases removed from V and 8 bases from J, the gap between germline ends came to 20 bases. Germline V gene sequence: CDR1 LNHDA, CDR2 SQIVND (reference sequence). CDR3 bases: TGTGCCAGTAGTATAGACCCGGGGTCCCGTTCCGGTCATGAGCAGTTCTTC. Amino acid sequence: CASSIDPGSRSGHEQFF.

The chain employs TRBV10-3 and TRBJ1-2; D remains unclear. V was pared by 8 bases and J by 7 bases, with 14 bases between. The CDR3 is 12 amino acids. In germline, CDR1 is ENHRY, CDR2 SYGVKD. The CDR3 sequence is CAISLQKGGYTF. CDR3 nucleotide sequence: TGTGCCATCTCTTTACAGAAGGGTGGCTACACCTTC.

Only a few counts were recorded for this clone. Other DNA sequences in this specimen translate into the identical CDR3. The CDR3 region is CASSLGSYEQYF. DNA for the CDR3: TGTGCCAGCAGCTTGGGGAGCTACGAGCAGTACTTC. This chain uses TRBV7-9 with TRBJ2-7; tentatively, D is TRBD2 (5 bases). The germline V and J ends were trimmed by 3 bases and 3 bases, with 6 bases remaining between them. Germline V CDR1 and CDR2: SEHNR, FQNEAQ (reference sequence). This CDR3 region has 12 residues.